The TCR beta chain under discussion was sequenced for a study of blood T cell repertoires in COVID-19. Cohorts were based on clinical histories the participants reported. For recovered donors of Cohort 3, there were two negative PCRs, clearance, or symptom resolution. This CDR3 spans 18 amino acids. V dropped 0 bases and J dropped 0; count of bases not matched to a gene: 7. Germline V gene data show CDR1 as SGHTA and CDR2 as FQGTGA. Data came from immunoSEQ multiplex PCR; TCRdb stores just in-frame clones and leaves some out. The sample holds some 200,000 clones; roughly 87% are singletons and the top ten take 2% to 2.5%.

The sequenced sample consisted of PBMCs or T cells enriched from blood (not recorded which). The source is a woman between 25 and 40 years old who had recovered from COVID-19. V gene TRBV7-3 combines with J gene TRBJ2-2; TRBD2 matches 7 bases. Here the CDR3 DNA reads TGTGCCAGCAGCTTAACTTCCCTAGCGGAGGCGAACACCGGGGAGCTGTTTTTT. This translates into CASSLTSLAEANTGELFF.